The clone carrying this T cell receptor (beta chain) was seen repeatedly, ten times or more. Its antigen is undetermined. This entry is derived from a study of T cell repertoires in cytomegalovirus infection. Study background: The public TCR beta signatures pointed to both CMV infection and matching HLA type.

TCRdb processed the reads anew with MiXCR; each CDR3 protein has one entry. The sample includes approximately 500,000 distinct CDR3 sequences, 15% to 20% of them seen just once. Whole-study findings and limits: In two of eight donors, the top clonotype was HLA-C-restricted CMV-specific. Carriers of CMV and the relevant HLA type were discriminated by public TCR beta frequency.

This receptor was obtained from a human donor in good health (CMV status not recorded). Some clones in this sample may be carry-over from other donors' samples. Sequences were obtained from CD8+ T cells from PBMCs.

CDR3 nucleotides: TGTGCCATCAGTGAAACAGATACGCAGTATTTT. Its protein is CAISETDTQYF. The chain links TRBV10-3 to TRBJ2-3, with D unresolved. This CDR3 is 11 amino acids long. V dropped 3 bases and J dropped 3 bases, with 1 base sitting between them. Germline V gene data show CDR1 as ENHRY and CDR2 as SYGVKD.